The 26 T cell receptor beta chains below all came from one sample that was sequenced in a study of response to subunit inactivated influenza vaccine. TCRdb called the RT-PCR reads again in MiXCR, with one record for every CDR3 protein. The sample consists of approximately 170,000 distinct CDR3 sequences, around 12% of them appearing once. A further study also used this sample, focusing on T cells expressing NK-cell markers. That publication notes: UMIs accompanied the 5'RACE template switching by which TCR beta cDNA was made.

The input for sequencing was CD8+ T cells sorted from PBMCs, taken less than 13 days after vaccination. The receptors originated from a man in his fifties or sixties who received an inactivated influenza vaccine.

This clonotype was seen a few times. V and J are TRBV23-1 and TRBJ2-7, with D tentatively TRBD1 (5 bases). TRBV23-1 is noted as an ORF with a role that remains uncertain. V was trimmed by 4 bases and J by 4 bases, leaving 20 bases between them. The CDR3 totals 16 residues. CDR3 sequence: CASSLTGHPGPYEQYF. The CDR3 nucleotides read TGCGCCAGCAGTCTCACTGGACACCCCGGACCTTACGAGCAGTACTTC.

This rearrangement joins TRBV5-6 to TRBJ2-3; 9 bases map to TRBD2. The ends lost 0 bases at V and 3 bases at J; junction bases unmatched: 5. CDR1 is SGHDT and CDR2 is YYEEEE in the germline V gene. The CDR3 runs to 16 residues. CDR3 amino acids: CASSLAVAGGTDTQYF. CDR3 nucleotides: TGTGCCAGCAGCTTGGCCGTCGCGGGAGGGACAGATACGCAGTATTTT.

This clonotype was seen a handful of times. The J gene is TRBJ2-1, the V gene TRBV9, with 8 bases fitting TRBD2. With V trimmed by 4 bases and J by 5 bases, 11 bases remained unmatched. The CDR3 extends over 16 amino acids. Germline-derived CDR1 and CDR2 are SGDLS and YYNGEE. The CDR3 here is CASSPGSGGFNNEQFF. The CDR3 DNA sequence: TGTGCCAGCAGCCCCGGGAGCGGGGGATTCAACAATGAGCAGTTCTTC.

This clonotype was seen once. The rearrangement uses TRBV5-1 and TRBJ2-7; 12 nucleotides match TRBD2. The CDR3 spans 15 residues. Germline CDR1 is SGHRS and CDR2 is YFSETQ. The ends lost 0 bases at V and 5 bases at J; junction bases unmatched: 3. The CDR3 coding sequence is TGCGCCAGCAGCTTGGCTAGCGGGAGGGCCAACGAGCAGTACTTC. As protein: CASSLASGRANEQYF.

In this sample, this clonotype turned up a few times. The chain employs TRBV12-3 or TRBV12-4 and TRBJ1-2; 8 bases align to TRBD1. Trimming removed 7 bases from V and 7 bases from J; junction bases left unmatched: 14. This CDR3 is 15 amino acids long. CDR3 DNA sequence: TGTGCCAGCACCACCCCGGCAGGGGGCCTAGGTGGCTACACCTTC. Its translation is CASTTPAGGLGGYTF.

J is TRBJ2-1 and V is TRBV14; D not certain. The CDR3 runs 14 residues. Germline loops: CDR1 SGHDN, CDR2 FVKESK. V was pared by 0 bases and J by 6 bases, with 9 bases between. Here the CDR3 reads CASSQEWVRNEQFF. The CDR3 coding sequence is TGTGCCAGCAGCCAAGAGTGGGTCCGCAATGAGCAGTTCTTC.

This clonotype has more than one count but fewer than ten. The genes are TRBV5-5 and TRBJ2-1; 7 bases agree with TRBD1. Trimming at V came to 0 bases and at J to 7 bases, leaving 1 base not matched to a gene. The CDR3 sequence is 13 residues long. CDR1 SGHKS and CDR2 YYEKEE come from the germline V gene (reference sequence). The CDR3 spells CASSLARGNEQFF. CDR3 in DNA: TGTGCCAGCAGCTTGGCCAGGGGGAATGAGCAGTTCTTC.

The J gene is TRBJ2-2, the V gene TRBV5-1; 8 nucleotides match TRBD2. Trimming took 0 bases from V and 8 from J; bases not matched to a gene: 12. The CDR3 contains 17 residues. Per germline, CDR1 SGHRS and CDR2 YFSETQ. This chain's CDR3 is CASSLAGGGLISGELFF. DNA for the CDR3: TGCGCCAGCAGCTTGGCCGGGGGGGGCCTTATCTCTGGGGAGCTGTTTTTT.

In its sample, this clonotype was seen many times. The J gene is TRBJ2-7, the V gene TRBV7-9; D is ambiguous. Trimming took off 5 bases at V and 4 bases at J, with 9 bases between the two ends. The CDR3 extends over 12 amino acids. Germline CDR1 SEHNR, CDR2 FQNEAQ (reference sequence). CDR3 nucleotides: TGTGCCAGCAGCCCGCCAGCGTACGAGCAGTACTTC. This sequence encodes CASSPPAYEQYF.

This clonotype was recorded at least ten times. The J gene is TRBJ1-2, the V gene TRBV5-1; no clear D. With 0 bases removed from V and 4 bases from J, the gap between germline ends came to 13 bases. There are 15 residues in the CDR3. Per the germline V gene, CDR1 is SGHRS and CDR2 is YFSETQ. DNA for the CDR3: TGCGCCAGCAGCTTGGTTGTGGATTCAGGCTATGGCTACACCTTC. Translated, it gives CASSLVVDSGYGYTF.

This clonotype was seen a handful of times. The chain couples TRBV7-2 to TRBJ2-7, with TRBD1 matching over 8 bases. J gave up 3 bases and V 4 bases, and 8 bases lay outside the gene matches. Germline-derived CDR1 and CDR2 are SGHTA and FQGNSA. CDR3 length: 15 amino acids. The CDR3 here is CASSSTTGDVYEQYF. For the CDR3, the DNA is TGTGCCAGCAGCTCCACGACAGGGGACGTCTACGAGCAGTACTTC.

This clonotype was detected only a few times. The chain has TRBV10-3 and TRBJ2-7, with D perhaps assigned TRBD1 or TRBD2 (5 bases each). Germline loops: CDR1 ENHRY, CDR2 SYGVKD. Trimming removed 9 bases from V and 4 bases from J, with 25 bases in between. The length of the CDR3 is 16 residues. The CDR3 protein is CAIRDTETGTGYEQYF. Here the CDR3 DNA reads TGTGCCATACGGGATACTGAAACCGGGACGGGGTACGAGCAGTACTTC.

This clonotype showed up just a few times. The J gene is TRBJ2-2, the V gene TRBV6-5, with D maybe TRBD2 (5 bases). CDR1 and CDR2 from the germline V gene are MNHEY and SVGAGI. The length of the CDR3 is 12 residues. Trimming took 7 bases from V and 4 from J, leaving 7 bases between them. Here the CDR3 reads CASTGSTGELFF. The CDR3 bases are TGTGCCAGCACGGGGAGCACCGGGGAGCTGTTTTTT.

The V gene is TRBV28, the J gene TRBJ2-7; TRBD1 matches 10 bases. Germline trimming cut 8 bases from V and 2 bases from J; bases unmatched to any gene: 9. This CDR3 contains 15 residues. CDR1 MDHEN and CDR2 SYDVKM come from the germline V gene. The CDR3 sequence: CASSSMGTGAYEQYF. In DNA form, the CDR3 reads TGTGCCAGCTCCTCGATGGGGACAGGGGCCTACGAGCAGTACTTC.

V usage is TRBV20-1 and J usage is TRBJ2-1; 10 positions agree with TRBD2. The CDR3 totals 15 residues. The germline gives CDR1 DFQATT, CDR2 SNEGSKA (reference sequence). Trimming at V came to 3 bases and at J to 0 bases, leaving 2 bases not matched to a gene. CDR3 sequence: CSASSGRTSYNEQFF. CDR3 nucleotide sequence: TGCAGTGCTAGTAGCGGGAGGACCTCCTACAATGAGCAGTTCTTC.

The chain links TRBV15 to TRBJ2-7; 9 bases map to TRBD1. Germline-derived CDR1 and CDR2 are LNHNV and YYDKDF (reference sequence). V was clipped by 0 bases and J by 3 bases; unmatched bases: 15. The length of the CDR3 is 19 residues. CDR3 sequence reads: CATSRDRDKWTGDSYEQYF. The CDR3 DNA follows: TGTGCCACCAGCAGAGATCGAGACAAATGGACAGGGGACAGCTACGAGCAGTACTTC.

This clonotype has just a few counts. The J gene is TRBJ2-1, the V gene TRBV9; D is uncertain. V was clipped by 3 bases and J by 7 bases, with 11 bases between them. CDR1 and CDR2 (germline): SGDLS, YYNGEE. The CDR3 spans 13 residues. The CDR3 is CASSALARNEQFF. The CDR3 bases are TGTGCCAGCAGCGCCCTCGCCAGGAATGAGCAGTTCTTC.

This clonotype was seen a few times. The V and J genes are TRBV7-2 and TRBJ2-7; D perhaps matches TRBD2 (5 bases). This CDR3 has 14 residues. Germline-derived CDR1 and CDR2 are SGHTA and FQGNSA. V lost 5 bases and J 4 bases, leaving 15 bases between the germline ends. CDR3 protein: CASSHGNQFYEQYF. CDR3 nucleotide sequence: TGTGCCAGCAGCCACGGGAATCAATTTTACGAGCAGTACTTC.

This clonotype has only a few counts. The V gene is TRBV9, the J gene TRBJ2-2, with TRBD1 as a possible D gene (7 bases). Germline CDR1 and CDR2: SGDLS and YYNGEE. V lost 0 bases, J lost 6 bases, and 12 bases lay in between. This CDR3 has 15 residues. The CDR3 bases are TGTGCCAGCAGCGTAGGGACAGGAGGGGCCGGGGAGCTGTTTTTT. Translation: CASSVGTGGAGELFF. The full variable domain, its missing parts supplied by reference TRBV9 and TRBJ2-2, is DSGVTQTPKHLITATGQRVTLRCSPRSGDLSVYWYQQSLDQGLQFLIQYYNGEERAKGNILERFSAQQFPDLHSELNLSSLELGDSALYFCASSVGTGGAGELFFGEGSRLTVL.

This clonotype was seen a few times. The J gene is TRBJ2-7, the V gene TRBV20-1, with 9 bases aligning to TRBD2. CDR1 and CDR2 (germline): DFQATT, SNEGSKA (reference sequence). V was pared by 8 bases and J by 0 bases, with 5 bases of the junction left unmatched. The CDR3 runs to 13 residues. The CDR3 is CSSGLASSYEQYF. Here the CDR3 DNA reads TGCAGTTCTGGACTAGCGAGCTCCTACGAGCAGTACTTC.

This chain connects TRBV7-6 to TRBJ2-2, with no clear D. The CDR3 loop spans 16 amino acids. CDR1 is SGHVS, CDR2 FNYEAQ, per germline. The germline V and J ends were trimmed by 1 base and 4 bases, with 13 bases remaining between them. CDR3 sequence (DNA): TGTGCCAGCAGCTTAGTAAGGGCGTCGAGCACCGGGGAGCTGTTTTTT. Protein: CASSLVRASSTGELFF.

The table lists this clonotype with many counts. Written as DNA, the CDR3 is TGTGCCAGCAGTTTATTTCCCAGCAGAGATACTGAAGCTTTCTTT. This codes for CASSLFPSRDTEAFF. The rearrangement uses TRBV27 and TRBJ1-1, with D unresolved. Trimming took off 1 base at V and 5 bases at J, with 14 bases between the two ends. The germline V gene encodes CDR1 MNHEY and CDR2 SMNVEV (reference sequence). The CDR3 totals 15 residues.

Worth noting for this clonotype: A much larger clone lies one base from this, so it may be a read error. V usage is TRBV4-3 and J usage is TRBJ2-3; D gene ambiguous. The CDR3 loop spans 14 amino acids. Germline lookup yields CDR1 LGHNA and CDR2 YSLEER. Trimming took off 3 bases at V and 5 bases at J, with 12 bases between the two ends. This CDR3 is CASSQFGQVDTQYF. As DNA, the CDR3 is TGCGCCAGCAGCCAGTTCGGGCAAGTAGATACGCAGTATTTT.

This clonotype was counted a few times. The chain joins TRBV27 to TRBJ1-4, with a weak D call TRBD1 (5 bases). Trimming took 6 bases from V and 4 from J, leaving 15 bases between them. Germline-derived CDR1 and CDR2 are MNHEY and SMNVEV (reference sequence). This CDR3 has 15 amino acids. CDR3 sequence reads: CASRPGTVLNEKLFF. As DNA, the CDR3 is TGTGCCAGCAGACCCGGGACGGTCCTTAATGAAAAACTGTTTTTT. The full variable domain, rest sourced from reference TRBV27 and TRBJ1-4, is EAQVTQNPRYLITVTGKKLTVTCSQNMNHEYMSWYRQDPGLGLRQIYYSMNVEVTDKGDVPEGYKVSRKEKRNFPLILESPSPNQTSLYFCASRPGTVLNEKLFFGSGTQLSVL.

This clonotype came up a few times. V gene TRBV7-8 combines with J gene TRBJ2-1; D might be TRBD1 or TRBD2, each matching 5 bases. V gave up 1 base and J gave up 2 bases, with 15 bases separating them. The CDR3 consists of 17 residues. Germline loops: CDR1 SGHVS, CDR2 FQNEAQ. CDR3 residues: CASSLDIDGTPYNEQFF. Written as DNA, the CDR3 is TGTGCCAGCAGCTTAGACATAGACGGGACCCCCTACAATGAGCAGTTCTTC.

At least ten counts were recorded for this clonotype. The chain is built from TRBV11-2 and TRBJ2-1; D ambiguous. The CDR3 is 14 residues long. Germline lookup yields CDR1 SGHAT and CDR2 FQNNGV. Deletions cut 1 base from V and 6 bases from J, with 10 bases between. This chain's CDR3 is CASSLVLLTNEQFF. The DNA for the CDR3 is TGTGCCAGCAGCTTAGTGCTGCTCACCAATGAGCAGTTCTTC.